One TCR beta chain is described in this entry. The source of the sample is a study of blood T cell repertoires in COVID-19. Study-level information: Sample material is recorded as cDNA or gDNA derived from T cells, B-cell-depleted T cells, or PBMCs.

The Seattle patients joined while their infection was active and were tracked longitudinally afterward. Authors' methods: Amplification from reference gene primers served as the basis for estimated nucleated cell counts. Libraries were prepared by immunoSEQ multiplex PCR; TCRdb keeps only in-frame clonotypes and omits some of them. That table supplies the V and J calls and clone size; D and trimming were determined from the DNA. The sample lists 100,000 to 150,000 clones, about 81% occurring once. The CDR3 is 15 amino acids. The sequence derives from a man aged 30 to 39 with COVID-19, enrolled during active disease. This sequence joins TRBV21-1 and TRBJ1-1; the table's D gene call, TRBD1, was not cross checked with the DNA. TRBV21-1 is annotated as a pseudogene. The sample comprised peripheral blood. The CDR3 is CASKRQGATNTEAFF. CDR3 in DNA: TGTGCCAGCAAAAGACAGGGGGCGACCAACACTGAAGCTTTCTTT.